This T cell receptor (beta chain) comes out of a study of blood T cell repertoires in COVID-19. Profiled with immunoSEQ multiplex PCR; TCRdb holds only in-frame clones, not every one. The sample lists over 45,000 clones; around 84% were seen once. V was pared by 4 bases and J by 2 bases, with 6 bases between. The CDR3 totals 12 residues. Sequencing was performed on peripheral blood. The chain joins TRBV12-3 or TRBV12-4 to TRBJ2-7; D unresolved. This sequence originates from a man between 50 and 59 years old with active COVID-19. Here the CDR3 DNA reads TGTGCCAGCAGTTCGCAGGCCTACGAGCAGTACTTC. It translates to CASSSQAYEQYF.